This T cell receptor beta chain is from a study of CD8 T cells in ankylosing spondylitis. TCRdb analysed the 5' RACE reads with MiXCR anew, one entry per CDR3 protein. The sample comprises 250,000 to 400,000 distinct CDR3 sequences, more than 9% of which are singletons, and 8% to 9.5% rests with the top ten. This clonotype appeared many times. Trimming took 6 bases from V and 7 from J; bases not matched to a gene: 3. The CDR3 loop spans 14 amino acids. Per germline, CDR1 DFQATT and CDR2 SNEGSKA (reference sequence). This rearrangement joins TRBV20-1 to TRBJ2-2, with 15 bases fitting TRBD2. Sequenced sample: blood, either unsorted or a sorted T cell fraction (not recorded which). This clonotype was sampled from a female donor with ankylosing spondylitis or in good health (not recorded which). This chain's CDR3 is CSAGLAGGGGELFF. For the CDR3, the DNA is TGCAGTGCCGGACTAGCGGGGGGGGGCGGGGAGCTGTTTTTT.